The 17 T cell receptor beta chains given below trace back to one sample, sequenced in a study of identical twins. TCRdb used MiXCR to reprocess the 5' RACE reads, holding one entry per CDR3 protein. Here the sample spans 400,000 to 500,000 distinct CDR3 sequences, around 20% being singletons. Sequencing used naive T cells sorted from blood. The receptors originated from a man in his fifties or sixties in good health.

The chain combines TRBV27 with TRBJ2-1, with TRBD2 matching over 8 bases. With 2 bases clipped from V and 8 bases from J, the junction kept 11 bases outside the gene matches. The CDR3 has 16 amino acids. Germline loops: CDR1 MNHEY, CDR2 SMNVEV (reference sequence). CDR3 coding DNA: TGTGCCAGCAGTTTAACGCGGACTAGCCTTGGGCATGAGCAGTTCTTC. It yields the protein CASSLTRTSLGHEQFF.

This clonotype was seen a few times. This chain joins TRBV4-3 and TRBJ2-4; the D call may be TRBD1 or TRBD2 (5 bases each). Germline lookup yields CDR1 LGHNA and CDR2 YSLEER. The CDR3 consists of 17 residues. The germline V and J ends were trimmed by 0 bases and 9 bases, with 21 bases remaining between them. The CDR3 DNA sequence: TGCGCCAGCAGCCAAGATTGGAAGGGGAGAGGGGCCGGCATTCAGTACTTC. Its protein is CASSQDWKGRGAGIQYF.

This clonotype was seen only once. V usage is TRBV27 and J usage is TRBJ1-4, with D possibly TRBD1 on 6 matching bases. The germline V gene encodes CDR1 MNHEY and CDR2 SMNVEV (reference sequence). V lost 8 bases, J lost 2 bases, and 24 bases lay in between. The CDR3 is made up of 18 amino acids. The CDR3 reads CASGLDGGASSTNEKLFF. CDR3 sequence (DNA): TGTGCCAGCGGCTTAGACGGGGGCGCGAGTTCCACTAATGAAAAACTGTTTTTT.

Regarding this clonotype: Mismatch with germline at one junction end may stem from a read error. The chain has TRBV7-2 and TRBJ1-5; D perhaps matches TRBD1 (6 bases). CDR3 length equals 14 residues. Per the germline V gene, CDR1 is SGHTA and CDR2 is FQGNSA. The DNA of the CDR3 is TGTGCCAGCAGGGAACAGGGAAACAATCAGCCTCAGCATTTT. Its translation is CASREQGNNQPQHF.

The gene calls are TRBV20-1 and TRBJ2-5; D not resolved. The CDR3 is 12 residues long. V shed 2 bases and J shed 2 bases, with 6 bases lying between them. Germline V lookup: CDR1 DFQATT, CDR2 SNEGSKA (reference sequence). The CDR3 sequence: CSARYGQETQYF. Here the CDR3 DNA reads TGCAGTGCTAGATACGGGCAAGAGACCCAGTACTTC.

This chain's CDR3 is CASSLEYSRQETQYF. The CDR3 DNA follows: TGTGCCAGCAGCTTAGAGTATTCTCGCCAAGAGACCCAGTACTTC. The chain links TRBV11-2 to TRBJ2-5; unclear D gene. Germline values: CDR1 SGHAT, CDR2 FQNNGV. The CDR3 runs 15 residues. V was cut by 0 bases and J by 1 base, with 9 bases left in between.

A single count supports this clonotype. J is TRBJ2-1 and V is TRBV6-1; TRBD2 matches at 8 bases. The germline V gene encodes CDR1 MNHNS and CDR2 SASEGT. CDR3 length: 16 residues. V lost 8 bases and J lost 7; bases outside the gene matches: 16. CDR3 coding DNA: TGTGCCAGCGGAAGTGGGTTCAGCGGGAGTTCAAATGAGCAGTTCTTC. This translates into CASGSGFSGSSNEQFF.

Many counts were recorded for this clonotype. The chain couples TRBV6-1 to TRBJ2-2; TRBD2 is a possible D gene (6 bases). V lost 6 bases, J lost 5 bases, and 10 bases lay in between. The CDR3 has 13 residues. Germline V lookup: CDR1 MNHNS, CDR2 SASEGT. CDR3 bases: TGTGCCAGCAGCTCCCTAGCGACCGGGGAGCTGTTTTTT. Its protein product is CASSSLATGELFF.

A few counts support this clonotype. V gene TRBV6-1 combines with J gene TRBJ2-5, with 8 bases aligning to TRBD1. Per the germline V gene, CDR1 is MNHNS and CDR2 is SASEGT. Trimming removed 0 bases from V and 2 bases from J; junction bases left unmatched: 8. The CDR3 has 17 amino acids. This CDR3 reads CASSEAIGTGTQETQYF. In DNA form, the CDR3 reads TGTGCCAGCAGTGAAGCCATCGGGACAGGTACACAAGAGACCCAGTACTTC.

The chain carries TRBV6-1 and TRBJ2-7; a weak D match, TRBD2 (7 bases). V shed 8 bases and J shed 2 bases, with 22 bases lying between them. Germline values: CDR1 MNHNS, CDR2 SASEGT. The CDR3 runs to 16 residues. The CDR3 sequence is CASSPIRGGSTYEQYF. Written as DNA, the CDR3 is TGTGCCAGCTCCCCCATAAGGGGGGGCTCGACCTACGAGCAGTACTTC.

The rearrangement uses TRBV2 and TRBJ2-1; no clear D. Trimming shortened V by 4 bases and J by 5 bases, and 15 bases separated the two germline ends. This CDR3 is 15 amino acids long. Germline values: CDR1 SNHLY, CDR2 FYNNEI. The CDR3 loop is CASSGTALLDNEQFF. The CDR3 bases are TGTGCCAGCAGTGGCACCGCTCTCCTGGACAATGAGCAGTTCTTC.

The genes are TRBV4-3 and TRBJ2-1; 7 nucleotides agree with TRBD2. CDR3 length equals 17 residues. Trimming at V came to 0 bases and at J to 2 bases, leaving 7 bases not matched to a gene. Germline assignment: CDR1 LGHNA and CDR2 YSLEER. The CDR3 protein is CASSQDSRLAAYNEQFF. The CDR3 region has the DNA TGCGCCAGCAGCCAAGATTCGAGGCTAGCGGCCTACAATGAGCAGTTCTTC.

The sample holds many counts of this clonotype. The CDR3 DNA follows: TGCAGTGCTCTCCAGGGCATCACAGATACGCAGTATTTT. Translation: CSALQGITDTQYF. The gene calls are TRBV20-1 and TRBJ2-3; D perhaps matches TRBD1 (5 bases). The germline V and J ends were trimmed by 5 bases and 2 bases, with 11 bases remaining between them. The CDR3 covers 13 residues. From germline, CDR1 is DFQATT and CDR2 SNEGSKA (reference sequence).

The chain is built from TRBV6-2 or TRBV6-3 and TRBJ2-1; D remains ambiguous. V was shortened by 3 bases and J by 5 bases, with 20 bases between the two germline ends. From germline, CDR1 is MNHEY and CDR2 SVGEGT. The CDR3 spans 17 residues. CDR3 amino acids: CASSYILAGVTDNEQFF. The CDR3 region has the DNA TGTGCCAGCAGTTATATCCTCGCAGGAGTAACCGACAATGAGCAGTTCTTC.

This clonotype showed up many times. This chain uses TRBV11-2 with TRBJ2-3; D unclear. Germline CDR1 reads SGHAT; CDR2 reads FQNNGV. This CDR3 contains 13 residues. V was clipped by 1 base and J by 3 bases, with 5 bases between them. CDR3: CASSLVFTDTQYF. The CDR3, as DNA: TGTGCCAGCAGCTTAGTGTTTACAGATACGCAGTATTTT.

The J gene is TRBJ2-5, the V gene TRBV7-9; 7 bases map to TRBD2. V lost 5 bases, J lost 3 bases, and 6 bases stayed unmatched. CDR1 and CDR2 (germline): SEHNR, FQNEAQ (reference sequence). This CDR3 has 14 residues. CDR3 bases: TGTGCCAGCAGCAGCTCGGCGGGAGAAGAGACCCAGTACTTC. Translating gives CASSSSAGEETQYF.

This clonotype came up many times. The chain carries TRBV5-5 and TRBJ2-3; D call uncertain. Germline V gene lookup returns CDR1 SGHKS and CDR2 YYEKEE (reference sequence). The CDR3 is made up of 12 amino acids. The germline V and J ends were trimmed by 0 bases and 5 bases, with 4 bases remaining between them. In DNA, the CDR3 is TGTGCCAGCAGCTTGGCCGTAGATACGCAGTATTTT. This codes for CASSLAVDTQYF.